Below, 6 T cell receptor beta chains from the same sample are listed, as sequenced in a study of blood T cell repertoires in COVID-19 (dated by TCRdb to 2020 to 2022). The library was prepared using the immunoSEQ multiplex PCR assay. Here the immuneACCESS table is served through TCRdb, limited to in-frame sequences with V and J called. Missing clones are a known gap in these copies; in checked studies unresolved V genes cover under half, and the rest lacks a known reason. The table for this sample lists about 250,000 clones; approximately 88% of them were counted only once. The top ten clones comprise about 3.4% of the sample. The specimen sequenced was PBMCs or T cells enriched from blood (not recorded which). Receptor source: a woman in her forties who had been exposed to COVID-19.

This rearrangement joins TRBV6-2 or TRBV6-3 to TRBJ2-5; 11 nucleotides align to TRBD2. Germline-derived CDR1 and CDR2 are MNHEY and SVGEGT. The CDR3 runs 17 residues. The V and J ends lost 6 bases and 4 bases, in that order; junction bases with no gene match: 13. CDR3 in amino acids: CASSHPAVAGGPETQYF. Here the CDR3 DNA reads TGTGCCAGCAGCCACCCAGCGGTAGCGGGGGGGCCAGAGACCCAGTACTTC.

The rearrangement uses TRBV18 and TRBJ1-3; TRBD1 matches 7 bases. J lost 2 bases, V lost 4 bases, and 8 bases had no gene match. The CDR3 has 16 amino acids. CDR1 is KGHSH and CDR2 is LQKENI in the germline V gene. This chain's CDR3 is CASSLALTGAGNTIYF. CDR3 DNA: TGTGCCAGCTCACTCGCCCTTACAGGGGCTGGAAACACCATATATTTT.

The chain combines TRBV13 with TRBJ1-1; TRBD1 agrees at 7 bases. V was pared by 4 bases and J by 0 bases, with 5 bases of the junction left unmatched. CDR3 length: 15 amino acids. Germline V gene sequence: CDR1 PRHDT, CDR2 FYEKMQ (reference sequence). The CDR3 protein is CASSSGQVMNTEAFF. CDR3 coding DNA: TGTGCCAGCAGCTCCGGACAGGTGATGAACACTGAAGCTTTCTTT.

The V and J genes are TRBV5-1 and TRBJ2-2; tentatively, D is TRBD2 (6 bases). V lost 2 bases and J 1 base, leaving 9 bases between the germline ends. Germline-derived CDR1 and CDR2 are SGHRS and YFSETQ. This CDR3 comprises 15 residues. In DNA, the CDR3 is TGCGCCAGCAGCTTTTCGGGGGAGAACACCGGGGAGCTGTTTTTT. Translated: CASSFSGENTGELFF.

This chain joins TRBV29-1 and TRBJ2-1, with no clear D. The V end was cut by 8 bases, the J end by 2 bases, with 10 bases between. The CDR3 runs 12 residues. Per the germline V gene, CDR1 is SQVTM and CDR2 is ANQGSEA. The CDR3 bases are TGCAGCCAGACTCTGACCTACAATGAGCAGTTCTTC. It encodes CSQTLTYNEQFF.

CDR3 nucleotide sequence: TGTGCCAGCAGCTCATTCCGGGACACCGAGGATGAGCAGTTCTTC. It specifies CASSSFRDTEDEQFF. This sequence joins TRBV7-2 and TRBJ2-1, with D possibly matching TRBD1 (6 bases). The CDR3 is made up of 15 amino acids. Germline loops: CDR1 SGHTA, CDR2 FQGNSA. The V end was cut by 4 bases, the J end by 8 bases, with 18 bases between.